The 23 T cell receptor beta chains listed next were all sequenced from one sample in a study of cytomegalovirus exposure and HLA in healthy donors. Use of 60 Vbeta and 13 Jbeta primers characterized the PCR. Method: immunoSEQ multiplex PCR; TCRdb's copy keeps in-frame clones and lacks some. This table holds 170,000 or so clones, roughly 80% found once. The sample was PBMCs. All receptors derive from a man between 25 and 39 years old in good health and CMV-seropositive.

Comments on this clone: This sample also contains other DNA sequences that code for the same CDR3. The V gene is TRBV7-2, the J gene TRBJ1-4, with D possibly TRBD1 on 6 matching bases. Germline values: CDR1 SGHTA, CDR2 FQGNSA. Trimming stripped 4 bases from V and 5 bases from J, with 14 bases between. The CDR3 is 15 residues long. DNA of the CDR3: TGTGCCAGCAGCTCCGGGGGGCGCACCAATGAAAAACTGTTTTTT. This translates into CASSSGGRTNEKLFF.

Here the CDR3 reads CATSRDRDHRQGGQRIYEQYF. Written as DNA, the CDR3 is TGTGCCACCAGCAGAGATCGGGATCATAGACAGGGCGGTCAAAGGATCTACGAGCAGTACTTC. The chain recombines TRBV15 with TRBJ2-7; TRBD1 matches 7 bases. J was trimmed by 3 bases and V by 0 bases; bases with no gene match: 23. CDR1 and CDR2 (germline): LNHNV, YYDKDF (reference sequence). There are 21 residues in the CDR3.

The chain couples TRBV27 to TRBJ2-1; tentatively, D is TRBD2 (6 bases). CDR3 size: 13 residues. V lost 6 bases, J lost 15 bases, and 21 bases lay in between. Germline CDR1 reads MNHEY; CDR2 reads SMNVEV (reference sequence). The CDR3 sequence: CASSPYRLGDLFF. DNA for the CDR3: TGTGCCAGCAGCCCCTATCGACTAGGGGATCTGTTCTTC.

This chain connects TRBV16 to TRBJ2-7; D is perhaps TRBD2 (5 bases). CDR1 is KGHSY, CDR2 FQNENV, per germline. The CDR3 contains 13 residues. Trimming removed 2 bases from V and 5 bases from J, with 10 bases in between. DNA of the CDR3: TGTGCCAGCAGCCAAGAGGGTCCCAACGAGCAGTACTTC. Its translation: CASSQEGPNEQYF.

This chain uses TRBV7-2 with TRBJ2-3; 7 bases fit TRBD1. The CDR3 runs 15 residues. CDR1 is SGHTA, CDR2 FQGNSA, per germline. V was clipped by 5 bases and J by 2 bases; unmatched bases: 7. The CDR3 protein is CASSPTGVLTDTQYF. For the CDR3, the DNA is TGTGCCAGCAGCCCCACAGGGGTCCTCACAGATACGCAGTATTTT.

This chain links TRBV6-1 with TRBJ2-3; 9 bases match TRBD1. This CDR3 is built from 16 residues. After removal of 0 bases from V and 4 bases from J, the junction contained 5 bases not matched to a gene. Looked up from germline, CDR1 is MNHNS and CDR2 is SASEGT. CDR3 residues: CASSEAPGQGSDTQYF. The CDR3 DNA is TGTGCCAGCAGTGAAGCTCCGGGACAGGGTTCAGATACGCAGTATTTT.

The CDR3 here is CASSFTGADTQYF. CDR3 sequence (DNA): TGTGCCAGCAGCTTCACAGGGGCAGATACGCAGTATTTT. The chain employs TRBV5-6 and TRBJ2-3; 7 bases match TRBD1. There are 13 residues in the CDR3. The germline V gene has CDR1 SGHDT and CDR2 YYEEEE. Germline trimming cut 2 bases from V and 4 bases from J; bases unmatched to any gene: 1.

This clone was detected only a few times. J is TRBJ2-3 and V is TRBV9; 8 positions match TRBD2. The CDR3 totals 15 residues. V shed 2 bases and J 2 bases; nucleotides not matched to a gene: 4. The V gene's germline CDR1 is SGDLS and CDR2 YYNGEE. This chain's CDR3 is CASSVSSGYTDTQYF. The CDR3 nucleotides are TGTGCCAGCAGCGTGTCTAGCGGGTACACAGATACGCAGTATTTT. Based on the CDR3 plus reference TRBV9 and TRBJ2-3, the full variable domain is DSGVTQTPKHLITATGQRVTLRCSPRSGDLSVYWYQQSLDQGLQFLIQYYNGEERAKGNILERFSAQQFPDLHSELNLSSLELGDSALYFCASSVSSGYTDTQYFGPGTRLTVL.

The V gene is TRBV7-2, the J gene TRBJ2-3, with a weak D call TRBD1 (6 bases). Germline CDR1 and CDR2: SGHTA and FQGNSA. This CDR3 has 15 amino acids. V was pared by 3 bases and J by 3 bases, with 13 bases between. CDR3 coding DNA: TGTGCCAGCAGCTTCCGGCAGGGGTGGACAGATACGCAGTATTTT. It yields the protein CASSFRQGWTDTQYF.

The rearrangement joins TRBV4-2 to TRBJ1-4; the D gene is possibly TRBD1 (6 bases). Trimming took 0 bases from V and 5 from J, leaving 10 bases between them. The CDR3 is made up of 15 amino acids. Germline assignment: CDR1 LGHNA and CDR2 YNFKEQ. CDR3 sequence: CASSQEGGANEKLFF. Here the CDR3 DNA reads TGTGCCAGCAGCCAAGAGGGGGGGGCGAATGAAAAACTGTTTTTT.

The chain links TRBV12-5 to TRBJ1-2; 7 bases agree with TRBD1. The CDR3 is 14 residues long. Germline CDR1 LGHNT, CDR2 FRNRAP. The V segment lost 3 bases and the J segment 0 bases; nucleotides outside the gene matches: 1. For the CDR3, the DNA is TGTGCTAGTGGTTTCGGGACAGCTAACTATGGCTACACCTTC. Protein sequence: CASGFGTANYGYTF.

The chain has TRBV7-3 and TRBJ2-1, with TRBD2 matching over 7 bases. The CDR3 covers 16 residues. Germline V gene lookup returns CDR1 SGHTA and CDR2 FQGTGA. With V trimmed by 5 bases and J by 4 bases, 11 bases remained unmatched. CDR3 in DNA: TGTGCCAGCAGCCGTTCCCGTGCGGGAGCGTACAATGAGCAGTTCTTC. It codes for CASSRSRAGAYNEQFF.

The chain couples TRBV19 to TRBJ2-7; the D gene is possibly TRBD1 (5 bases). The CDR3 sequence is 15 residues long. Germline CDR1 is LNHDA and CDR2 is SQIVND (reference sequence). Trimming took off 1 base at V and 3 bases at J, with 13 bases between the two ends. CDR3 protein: CASSIVGQGIYEQYF. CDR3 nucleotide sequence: TGTGCCAGTAGTATAGTAGGGCAGGGAATCTACGAGCAGTACTTC.

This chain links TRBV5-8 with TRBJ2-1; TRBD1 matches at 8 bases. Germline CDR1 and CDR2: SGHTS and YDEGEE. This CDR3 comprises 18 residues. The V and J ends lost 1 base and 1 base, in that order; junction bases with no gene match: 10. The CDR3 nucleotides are TGTGCCAGCAGCTTGTTCTTAGGGACAGGAGGGTCCTACAATGAGCAGTTCTTC. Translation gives CASSLFLGTGGSYNEQFF.

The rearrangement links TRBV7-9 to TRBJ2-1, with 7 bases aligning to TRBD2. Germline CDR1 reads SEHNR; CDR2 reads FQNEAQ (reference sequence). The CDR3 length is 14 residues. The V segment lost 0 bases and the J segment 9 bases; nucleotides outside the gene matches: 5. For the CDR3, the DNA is TGTGCCAGCAGCTTAGCGGGAGGGGCCGGTGAGCAGTTCTTC. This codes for CASSLAGGAGEQFF.

DNA for the CDR3: TGCGCCAGCAGCCCGGGACAGGGGAACGAGCAGTACTTC. Translated: CASSPGQGNEQYF. V is TRBV4-1 and J is TRBJ2-7; TRBD1 agrees at 10 bases. Germline CDR1 is MGHRA and CDR2 is YSYEKL. Trimming at V came to 4 bases and at J to 5 bases, leaving 2 bases not matched to a gene. The length of the CDR3 is 13 residues.

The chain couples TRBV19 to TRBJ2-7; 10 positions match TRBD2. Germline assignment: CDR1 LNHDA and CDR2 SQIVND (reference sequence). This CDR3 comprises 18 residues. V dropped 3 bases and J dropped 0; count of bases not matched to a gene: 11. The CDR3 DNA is TGTGCCAGTAGTATGGGTGGTAGCGGGGGGCTACTCTCCTACGAGCAGTACTTC. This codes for CASSMGGSGGLLSYEQYF. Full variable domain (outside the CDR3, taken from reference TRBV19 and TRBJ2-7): DGGITQSPKYLFRKEGQNVTLSCEQNLNHDAMYWYRQDPGQGLRLIYYSQIVNDFQKGDIAEGYSVSREKKESFPLTVTSAQKNPTAFYLCASSMGGSGGLLSYEQYFGPGTRLTVT.

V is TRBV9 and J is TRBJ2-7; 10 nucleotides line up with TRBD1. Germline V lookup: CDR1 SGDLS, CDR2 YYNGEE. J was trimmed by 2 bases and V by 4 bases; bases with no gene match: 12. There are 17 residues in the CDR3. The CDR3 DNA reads TGTGCCAGCAGCCCGAGGACAGGGGGTTCAGTCCCCTACGAGCAGTACTTC. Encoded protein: CASSPRTGGSVPYEQYF.

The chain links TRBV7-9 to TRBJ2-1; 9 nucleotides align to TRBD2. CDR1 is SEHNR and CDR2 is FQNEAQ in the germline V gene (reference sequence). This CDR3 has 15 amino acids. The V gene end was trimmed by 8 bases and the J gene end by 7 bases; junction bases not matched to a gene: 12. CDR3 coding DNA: TGTGCCAGCGGCCAGCGGGAGGATTATGTGAATGAGCAGTTCTTC. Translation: CASGQREDYVNEQFF.

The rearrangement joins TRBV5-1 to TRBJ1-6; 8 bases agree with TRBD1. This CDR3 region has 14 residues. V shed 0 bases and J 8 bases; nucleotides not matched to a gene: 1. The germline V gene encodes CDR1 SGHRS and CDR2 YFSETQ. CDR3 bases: TGCGCCAGCAGCTTGGAGGGACAGGATTCACCCCTCCACTTT. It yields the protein CASSLEGQDSPLHF.

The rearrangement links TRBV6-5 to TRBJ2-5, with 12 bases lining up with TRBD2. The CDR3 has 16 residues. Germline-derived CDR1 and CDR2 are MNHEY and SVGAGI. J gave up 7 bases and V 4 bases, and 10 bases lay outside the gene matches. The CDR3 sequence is CASSSATSGRRGTQYF. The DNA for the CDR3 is TGTGCCAGCAGTTCTGCCACTAGCGGGAGGAGGGGGACCCAGTACTTC.

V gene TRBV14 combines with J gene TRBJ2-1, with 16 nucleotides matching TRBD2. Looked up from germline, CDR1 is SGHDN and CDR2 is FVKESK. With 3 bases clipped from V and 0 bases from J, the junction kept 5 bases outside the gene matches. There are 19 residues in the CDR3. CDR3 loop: CASSQGLAGGPGSYNEQFF. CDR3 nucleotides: TGTGCCAGCAGCCAGGGACTAGCGGGGGGGCCGGGCTCCTACAATGAGCAGTTCTTC.

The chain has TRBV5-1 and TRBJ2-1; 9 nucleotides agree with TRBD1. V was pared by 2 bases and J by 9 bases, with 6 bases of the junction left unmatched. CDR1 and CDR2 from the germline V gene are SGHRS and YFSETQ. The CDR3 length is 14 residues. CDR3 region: CASSFGGQGAEQFF. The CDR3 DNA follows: TGCGCCAGCAGCTTTGGGGGACAGGGAGCTGAGCAGTTCTTC.